This TCR beta chain was captured by sequencing in a study of Ad26.COV2.S vaccination and SARS-CoV-2 variants. As for the study in general: Ad26.COV2.S arm of COV1001 included the donor.

Treatment of the sample: about 20 received Ad26.COV2.S at low or high dose, single or two shots; several received placebo; per-sample allocation not given. Sampling was performed 63 days after the first vaccine or placebo injection. The CDR3 is 14 residues long. V dropped 4 bases and J dropped 2 bases, with 14 bases sitting between them. Germline V gene sequence: CDR1 GTSNPN, CDR2 SVGIG (reference sequence). Using immunoSEQ multiplex PCR, the repertoire was profiled, and TCRdb retains in-frame clones only, with some absent. In the table there are about 350,000 clones, roughly 90% of which are singletons.

The clonotype originates from a person between 18 and 60 years old who received the Ad26.COV2.S COVID-19 vaccine or a placebo. Sequencing was performed on peripheral blood, taken in a trial of Ad26.COV2.S vaccine versus placebo. The chain combines TRBV30 with TRBJ1-2; D possibly corresponds to TRBD1 (5 bases). The CDR3 DNA follows: TGTGCCTGGACTCCTCTGGGGGGGAACTATGGCTACACCTTC. Encoded protein: CAWTPLGGNYGYTF.